This TCR beta chain was identified in a study of blood T cell repertoires in COVID-19. Germline assignment: CDR1 SGHTS and CDR2 YDEGEE. The CDR3 has 14 residues. V was shortened by 8 bases and J by 10 bases, with 21 bases between the two germline ends. The data were produced by immunoSEQ multiplex PCR, yet TCRdb's version contains in-frame clones alone and is incomplete. The sample lists about 210,000 clones, roughly 90% occurring once. This receptor was identified in a woman aged 18 to 35 who had recovered from COVID-19. Material: PBMCs or T cells enriched from blood (not recorded which). The gene calls are TRBV5-8 and TRBJ1-4, with D possibly being TRBD1 (5 bases). This CDR3 is CARGRREGKGKLFF. The DNA of the CDR3 is TGTGCCAGGGGGCGGAGGGAAGGCAAGGGAAAACTGTTTTTT.